This entry is about one T cell receptor beta chain. Its recognized antigen is unknown. No qualities accompany the bases; no much larger clone lies one base away. These data come from a study of cytomegalovirus exposure and HLA in healthy donors (dated 2017 in TCRdb). The study in broad terms: According to an earlier analysis of a few hundred of the donors, roughly 180 million T cells yielded some 110 million unique TCR beta sequences and 276 Gb of sequence data. An early release that covered more than 550 HLA-typed donors contained 250 to 350 gigabases of sequencing data and 65 million to 100 million unique TCR sequences. The genetic ancestry cluster associated with self-reported Caucasian donors included over 65% of the 300 to 400 genotyped donors. The aim of the study was to test whether cataloging public T cell receptors could identify signatures of past pathogen exposure. The T cell repertoires of some 670 subjects were profiled by immunosequencing and related to cytomegalovirus serostatus. A separate validation cohort of approximately 120 different subjects was used in addition to the roughly 640-subject first cohort. The study combined high-throughput TCR immunosequencing, statistical association of individual TCRs with disease status, and machine learning to predict cytomegalovirus infection status. To study patterns of TCR occurrence, a later analysis re-analyzed previously published TCR beta repertoires from 650 to 750 donors and added high-resolution HLA genotyping. In the later analysis, no new phenotypic data were used to find candidate immune exposures; instead, reliance was placed on TCR beta sequences and their occurrence across donors. To decide whether each TCR beta V gene segment behaved as functional or pseudogenic, an earlier analysis of nearly 600 of the donors relied on high-throughput TCR beta sequencing. Alongside the repertoire data, information on donor age, sex, ethnicity and CMV serostatus was compiled. In a later genetic analysis, genome-wide SNP genotypes for about three fifths of the 666 donors were used, and that subset was treated as a discovery cohort. Every discovery cohort repertoire had been produced on one sequencing platform. HLA typing included class I and class II loci at four-digit resolution. Typing coverage varied by locus: roughly 620-640 donors for A, B, C, DRB1 and DQB1; more than 500 for DQA1; 606 for DPA1; around 490 for DPB1. Because of strong linkage in the cohort, a handful of DR-DQ haplotypes were treated as single units for association and clustering. Among about 410 genotyped donors of the cohort, an average of around 240,000 unique TCR beta nucleotide sequences was sequenced per donor, of which 15% to 20% were non-productive. Broad study findings and their caveats: A further reported finding was that TCR beta sequences accurately predicted the HLA-A and HLA-B alleles for most subjects in the first cohort. Most TCR sequences were observed very rarely across donors, whereas some public TCRs were present in many individuals. Because the 87-base-pair reads could not distinguish some IMGT-functional V segments, including TRBV6-2 and TRBV6-3, those segments were excluded. Compared with equally common non-associated chains, HLA-associated TCR beta chains in a later analysis were more clonally expanded and had lower generation probabilities. It was suggested by the authors that the approach could potentially be generalized to other disease states and immunological phenotypes. A later analysis found that most CMV-associated TCR beta chains appeared HLA-restricted, with HLA associations seemingly driven largely by CMV exposure. Broadly in line with IMGT annotations, most TCR beta V segments showed up in productive rearrangements about 87% or about 30% of the time in an earlier analysis of 587 of the donors. The cohort was sequenced for TCR beta chains only, and without alpha or paired-chain data the features that could be detected were limited. HLA typing was unavailable for some donors at each locus, so association tests used only the typed subset. When HLA alleles, especially DR and DQ, strongly co-occurred, attributing TCR associations to individual alleles was difficult. At a false discovery rate of 0.05, a later analysis linked 16,951 TCR beta sequences to specific HLA alleles. A cluster of highly shared sequence variants was judged likely to represent a technical artifact of the sequencing pipeline. In a later analysis, several top co-occurrence clusters were reported to appear linked to parvovirus B19, influenza, CMV and Epstein-Barr virus. For the cohort, immune exposure information was limited to CMV serostatus. Over 15 rarely observed V segments, including chromosome 9 orphons, were excluded from the earlier analysis of about 500 of the donors because counts were too low. Compared with the approximately 600-donor mean, donors in an Asian-associated ancestry cluster had fewer N-insertions in productive TCRs, according to a later genetic analysis. A later genetic analysis associated a missense DCLRE1C variant with V-gene and J-gene trimming of TCR beta chains, and an independent cohort replicated the association. In both the original and validation cohorts, the classifier was reported to diagnose cytomegalovirus status with high specificity and sensitivity. A few of the identified cytomegalovirus-associated TCR beta chains were confirmed in vitro to be specific for cytomegalovirus antigens. Correlated functional status among segregating V segments might reflect linkage disequilibrium, but an unknown experimental factor could not be ruled out. According to a later analysis, TCR association rates differed among HLA loci, with DRB1 alleles showing the most associated TCRs and HLA-C alleles showing the fewest. The presence/absence analyses assumed that sequencing depth was roughly uniform across donors, and that assumption may not be true. A total of 150 or so TCR beta chains were listed by the study as associated with cytomegalovirus.

The junction carries 14 bases between V and J, which are trimmed by 5 bases and 9 bases respectively. Including cysteine and phenylalanine, the CDR3 has 13 amino acids. Only the CDR3 portion is preserved as DNA: 39 bases, with reading frame beginning at the first base. CDR1 and CDR2 are read off the germline V gene (reference sequence) as GTSNPN and SVGIG. Libraries were prepared through the immunoSEQ multiplex PCR assay. For the multiplex PCR, a mixture combining 60 forward primers for TCR Vbeta segments and 13 reverse primers for TCR Jbeta segments was used. The CDR3 region of rearranged TCR beta genes was amplified from genomic DNA with a multiplex PCR assay. Amplified TCR beta libraries were sequenced as 87-base-pair reads on the Illumina HiSeq System. The study's own analysis went as follows. A later analysis counted tens of millions of unique TCR beta chains across the roughly 700 repertoires, and around 9.9 million of these chains were shared by at least two donors. Raw reads were error-corrected and collapsed into unique sequences by a nearest-neighbor algorithm in which closely related sequences were merged to remove PCR and sequencing errors. To assign V, D and J gene segments, CDR3 sequences were aligned to IMGT reference sequences. For a sequence to be retained, at least a six-nucleotide match to both a V gene segment and a J gene segment was required. A rearrangement counted as productive if the CDR3 had no stop codons and remained in frame with V and J, and every other rearrangement counted as non-productive. CDR3 was defined by IMGT convention, running from the second conserved V-encoded cysteine to the conserved J-encoded phenylalanine. Sequences without an unambiguous match to a single V gene segment were excluded from the earlier analysis of a few hundred of the donors. An earlier analysis of about 600 of the donors called V segments functional above 56.7% productive rearrangements and segregating when the between-donor standard deviation exceeded 5%. A statistical classification framework was built to diagnose cytomegalovirus status from the catalog of TCR beta chain sequences. V and J gene assignment, in a later analysis, came from comparing TCR nucleotide sequences with IMGT/GENE-DB human TR gene sequences. Using the TCRdist pipeline, a later analysis assigned CDR3 sequences along with most-parsimonious VDJ recombination scenarios. In a later analysis, each TCR beta chain was defined by its CDR3 amino acid sequence together with its V-gene family, and reads without a unique V-gene family were excluded. To address suspected cross-contamination and a sequencing artifact, a later analysis removed approximately 600 highly shared, low-generation-probability nucleotide sequences. In a later analysis, a clonal expansion index for each public chain was calculated from normalized within-repertoire ranks of inferred template counts. In a later analysis, generation probabilities were computed with a VDJ recombination model fitted to out-of-frame rearrangements, and the resulting probabilities were checked against IGoR. Hypergeometric tests were used in a later analysis to score TCR-TCR, TCR-HLA and TCR-CMV co-occurrence, with a repertoire-size bias correction applied to the TCR pairs. To estimate false discovery rates, a later analysis permuted the HLA or CMV assignments 20 times. In a later analysis, co-occurring TCRs were grouped with DBSCAN, and TCRdist sequence similarity was added when clustering was performed within HLA-allele-positive subsets. For co-occurrence clustering, repertoires with fewer than 30,000 or more than 120,000 public chains were excluded, along with 4 to 6 repertoires with anomalous nucleotide sharing. In TCRdb, the immuneACCESS table is reduced to in-frame sequences with V and J assigned. These tables do not hold every clone; where another copy was compared, an unresolved V gene accounts for under half, and the others remain unexplained. V and J calls and clone size come straight from that table; D and trimming were deduced from the DNA. Present in this sample are some 60,000 clones, 65% to 85% of which were seen just once. The ten biggest clones cover 6% of the sample.

In total, approximately 610 healthy bone marrow donors made up the cohort. At the time of sampling, all cohort members were nominally healthy, though unrecorded immune exposures were likely present. The donor was CMV seronegative and was included in the group of 352 seronegative cohort members. A peripheral blood sample was collected from each donor, and TCR beta sequencing was performed on peripheral blood mononuclear cells. Genomic DNA was extracted from the blood cell samples with the Qiagen DNeasy Blood Extraction Kit. Sequencing input: PBMCs. The sequence derives from a male donor in good health and CMV-seronegative. The chain is made from TRBV30 and TRBJ1-6; the best D guess is TRBD1, with 6 bases matching. The CDR3 here reads CAWGQDSASPLHF. The sequence in DNA is TGTGCCTGGGGTCAGGACAGCGCTTCACCCCTCCACTTT.